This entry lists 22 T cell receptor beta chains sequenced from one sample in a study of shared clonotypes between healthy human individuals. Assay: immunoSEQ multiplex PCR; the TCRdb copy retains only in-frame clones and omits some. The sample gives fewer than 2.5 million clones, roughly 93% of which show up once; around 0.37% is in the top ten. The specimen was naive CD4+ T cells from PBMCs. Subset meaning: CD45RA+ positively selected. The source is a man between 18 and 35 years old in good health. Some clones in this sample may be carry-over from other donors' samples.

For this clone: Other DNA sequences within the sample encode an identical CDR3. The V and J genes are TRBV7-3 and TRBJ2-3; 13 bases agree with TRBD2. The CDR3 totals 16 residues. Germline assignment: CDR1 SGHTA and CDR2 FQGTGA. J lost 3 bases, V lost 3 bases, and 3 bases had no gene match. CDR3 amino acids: CASSFGLAGATDTQYF. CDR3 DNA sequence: TGTGCCAGCAGCTTCGGACTAGCGGGAGCTACAGATACGCAGTATTTT. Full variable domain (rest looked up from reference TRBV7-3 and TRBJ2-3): GAGVSQTPSNKVTEKGKYVELRCDPISGHTALYWYRQSLGQGPEFLIYFQGTGAADDSGLPNDRFFAVRPEGSVSTLKIQRTERGDSAVYLCASSFGLAGATDTQYFGPGTRLTVL.

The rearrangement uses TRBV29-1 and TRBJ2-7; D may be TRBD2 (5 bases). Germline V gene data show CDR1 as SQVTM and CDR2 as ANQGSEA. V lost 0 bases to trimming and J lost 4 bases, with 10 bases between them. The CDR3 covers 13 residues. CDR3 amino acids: CSVEDPPGYEQYF. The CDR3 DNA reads TGCAGCGTTGAAGATCCTCCGGGGTACGAGCAGTACTTC.

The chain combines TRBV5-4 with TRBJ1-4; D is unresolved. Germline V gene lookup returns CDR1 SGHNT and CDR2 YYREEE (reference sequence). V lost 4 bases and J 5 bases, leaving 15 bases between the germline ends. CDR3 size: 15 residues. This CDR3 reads CASSTALAANEKLFF. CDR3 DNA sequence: TGTGCCAGCAGCACGGCCTTGGCGGCGAATGAAAAACTGTTTTTT.

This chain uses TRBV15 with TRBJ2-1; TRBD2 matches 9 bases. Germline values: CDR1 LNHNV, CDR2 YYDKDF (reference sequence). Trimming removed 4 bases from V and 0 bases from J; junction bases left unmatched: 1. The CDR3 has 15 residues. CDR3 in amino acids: CATSISGSSYNEQFF. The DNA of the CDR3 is TGTGCCACCAGCATTAGCGGGAGCTCCTACAATGAGCAGTTCTTC.

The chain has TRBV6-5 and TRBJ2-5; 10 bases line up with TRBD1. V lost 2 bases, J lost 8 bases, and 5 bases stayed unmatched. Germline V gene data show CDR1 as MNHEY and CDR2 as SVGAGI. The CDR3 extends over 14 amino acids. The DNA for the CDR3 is TGTGCCAGCAGTTACGGGGGACAGGGGAGCACCCAGTACTTC. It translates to CASSYGGQGSTQYF.

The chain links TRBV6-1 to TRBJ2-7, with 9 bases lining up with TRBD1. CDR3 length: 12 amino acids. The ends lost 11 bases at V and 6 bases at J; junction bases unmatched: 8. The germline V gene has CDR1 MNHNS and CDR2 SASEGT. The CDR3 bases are TGTGCCGCTAGTACAGGGGGCCCCGAGCAGTACTTC. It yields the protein CAASTGGPEQYF.

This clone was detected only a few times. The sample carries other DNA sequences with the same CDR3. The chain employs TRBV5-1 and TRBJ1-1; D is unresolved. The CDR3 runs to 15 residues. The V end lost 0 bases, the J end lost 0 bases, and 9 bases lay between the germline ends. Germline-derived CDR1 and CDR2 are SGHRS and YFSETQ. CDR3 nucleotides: TGCGCCAGCAGCTTGGGTGGCGGTATGAACACTGAAGCTTTCTTT. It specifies CASSLGGGMNTEAFF.

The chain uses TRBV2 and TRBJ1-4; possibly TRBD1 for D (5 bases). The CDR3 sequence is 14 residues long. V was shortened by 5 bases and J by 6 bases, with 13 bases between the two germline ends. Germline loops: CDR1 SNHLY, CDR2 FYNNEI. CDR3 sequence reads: CASSSGRWDEKLFF. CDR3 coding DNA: TGTGCCAGCAGTTCGGGACGGTGGGATGAAAAACTGTTTTTT.

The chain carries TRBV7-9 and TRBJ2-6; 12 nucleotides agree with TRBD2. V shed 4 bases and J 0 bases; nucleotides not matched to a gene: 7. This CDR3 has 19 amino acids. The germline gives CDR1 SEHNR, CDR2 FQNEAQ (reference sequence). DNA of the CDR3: TGTGCCAGCAGCTCAAGAGCTAGCGGGAGGGCCTCTGGGGCCAACGTCCTGACTTTC. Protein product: CASSSRASGRASGANVLTF.

The CDR3 here is CATGPNTGELFF. The CDR3 nucleotides are TGCGCCACCGGGCCGAACACCGGGGAGCTGTTTTTT. The V call is TRBV5-1, the J call TRBJ2-2, with D unresolved. V was trimmed by 9 bases and J by 0 bases, leaving 6 bases between them. This CDR3 is 12 amino acids long. Per germline, CDR1 SGHRS and CDR2 YFSETQ.

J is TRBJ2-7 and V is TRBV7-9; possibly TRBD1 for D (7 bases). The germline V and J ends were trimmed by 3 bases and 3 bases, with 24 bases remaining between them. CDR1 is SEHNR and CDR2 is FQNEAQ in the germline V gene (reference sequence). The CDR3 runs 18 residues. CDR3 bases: TGTGCCAGCAGCTTGGCCAGAGATTCCCAGGGGGGCCTCTACGAGCAGTACTTC. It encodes CASSLARDSQGGLYEQYF.

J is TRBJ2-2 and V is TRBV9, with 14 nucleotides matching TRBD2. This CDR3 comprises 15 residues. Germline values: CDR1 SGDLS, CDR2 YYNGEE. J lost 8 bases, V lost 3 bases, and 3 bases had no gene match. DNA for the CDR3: TGTGCCAGCAGCGGACTAGCGGGAGGGCCGGGGGAGCTGTTTTTT. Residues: CASSGLAGGPGELFF.

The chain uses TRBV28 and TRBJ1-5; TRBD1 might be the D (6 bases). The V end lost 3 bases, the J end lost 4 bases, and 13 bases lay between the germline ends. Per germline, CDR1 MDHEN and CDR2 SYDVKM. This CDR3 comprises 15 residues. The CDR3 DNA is TGTGCCAGCAGTTTCCCGGACAGCCAAAATCAGCCCCAGCATTTT. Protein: CASSFPDSQNQPQHF. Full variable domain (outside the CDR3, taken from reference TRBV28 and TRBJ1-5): DVKVTQSSRYLVKRTGEKVFLECVQDMDHENMFWYRQDPGLGLRLIYFSYDVKMKEKGDIPEGYSVSREKKERFSLILESASTNQTSMYLCASSFPDSQNQPQHFGDGTRLSIL.

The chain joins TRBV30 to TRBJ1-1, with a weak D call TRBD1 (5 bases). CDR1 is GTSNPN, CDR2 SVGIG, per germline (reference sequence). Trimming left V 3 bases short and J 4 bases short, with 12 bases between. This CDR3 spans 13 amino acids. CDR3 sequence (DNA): TGTGCCTGGAGCCGACAGAAGGGCACTGAAGCTTTCTTT. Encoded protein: CAWSRQKGTEAFF.

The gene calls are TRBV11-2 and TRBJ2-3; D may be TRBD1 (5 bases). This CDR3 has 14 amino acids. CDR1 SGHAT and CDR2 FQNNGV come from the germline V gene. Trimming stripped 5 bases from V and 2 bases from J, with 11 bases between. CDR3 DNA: TGTGCCAGCAGCGCCGACAGATTCACAGATACGCAGTATTTT. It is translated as CASSADRFTDTQYF.

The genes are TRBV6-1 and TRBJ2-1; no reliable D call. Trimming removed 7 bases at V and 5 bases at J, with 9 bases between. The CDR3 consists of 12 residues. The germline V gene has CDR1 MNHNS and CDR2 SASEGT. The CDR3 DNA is TGTGCCAGCACCCGAAGCAACAATGAGCAGTTCTTC. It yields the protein CASTRSNNEQFF.

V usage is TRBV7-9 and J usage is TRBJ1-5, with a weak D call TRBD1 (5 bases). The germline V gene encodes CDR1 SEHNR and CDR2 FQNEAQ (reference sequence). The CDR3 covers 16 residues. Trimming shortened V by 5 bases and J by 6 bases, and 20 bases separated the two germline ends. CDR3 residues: CASSRTRVVSGQPQHF. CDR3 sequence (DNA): TGTGCCAGCAGCAGGACCAGGGTCGTATCGGGTCAGCCCCAGCATTTT.

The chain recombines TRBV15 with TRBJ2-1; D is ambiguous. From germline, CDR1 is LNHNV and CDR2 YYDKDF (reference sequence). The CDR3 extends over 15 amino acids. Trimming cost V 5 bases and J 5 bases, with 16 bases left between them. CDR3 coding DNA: TGTGCCACCAGCCCCCTAGTACTTGGCGACAATGAGCAGTTCTTC. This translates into CATSPLVLGDNEQFF.

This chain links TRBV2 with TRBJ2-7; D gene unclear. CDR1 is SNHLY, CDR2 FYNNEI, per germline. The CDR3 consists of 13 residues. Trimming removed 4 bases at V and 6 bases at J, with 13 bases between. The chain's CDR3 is CASSVSPHPEQYF. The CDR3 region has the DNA TGTGCCAGCAGTGTGAGTCCGCACCCCGAGCAGTACTTC.

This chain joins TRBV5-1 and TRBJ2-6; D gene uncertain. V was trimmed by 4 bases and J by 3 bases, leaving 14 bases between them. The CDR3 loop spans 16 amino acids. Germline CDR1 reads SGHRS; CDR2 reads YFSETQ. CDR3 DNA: TGCGCCAGCAGCCAAGGACCTACGCATGGGGCCAACGTCCTGACTTTC. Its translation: CASSQGPTHGANVLTF.

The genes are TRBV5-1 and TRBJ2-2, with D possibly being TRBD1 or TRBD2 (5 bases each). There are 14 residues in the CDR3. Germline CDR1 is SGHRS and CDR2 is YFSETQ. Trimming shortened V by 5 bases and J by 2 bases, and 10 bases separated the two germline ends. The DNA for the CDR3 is TGCGCCAGCAGGGGACGGGGCAACACCGGGGAGCTGTTTTTT. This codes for CASRGRGNTGELFF.

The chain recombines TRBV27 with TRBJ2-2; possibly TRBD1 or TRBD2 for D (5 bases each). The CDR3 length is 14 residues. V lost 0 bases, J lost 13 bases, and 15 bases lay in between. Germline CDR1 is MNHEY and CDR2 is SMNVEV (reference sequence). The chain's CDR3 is CASSLSSGPQGLFF. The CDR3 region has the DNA TGTGCCAGCAGTTTATCGTCGGGGCCCCAGGGGCTGTTTTTT.